These T cell receptor beta chains were read from a single sample in a study of T cells in tumors after PD-1 blockade. The table came from immunoSEQ multiplex PCR; TCRdb's copy has only in-frame clones and leaves some out. The sample lists 45,000 to 60,000 clones, more than 70% seen once, with 16% in the top ten. This material consisted of PBMCs, taken before anti-PD-1 treatment. The receptors were sampled from a human donor with basal cell carcinoma. CDR3s include the opening cysteine and the closing phenylalanine or tryptophan. D genes are given only for firm matches. Only some rows state a clone size, as once, few, many or a class for expanded clones.

>TRBJ2-4|TRBV7-9|few|.
TGTGCCAGCAGCCACAAGGAGGCCAAAAACATTCAGTACTTC
CASSHKEAKNIQYF
>TRBJ2-7|TRBV19|.|TRBD1
TGTGCCAGTAGTATACAAGGGGGGACAGGGTACGAGCAGTACTTC
CASSIQGGTGYEQYF
>TRBJ1-2|TRBV14|few|TRBD1
TGTGCCAGCAGCCAAGATCCCGGGACAGGTCCCTACACCTTC
CASSQDPGTGPYTF
>TRBJ1-2|TRBV30|.|TRBD1
TGTGCCTGGAGTCCGGGACTAGCGGGAGGCAGGGGGCTCGGCTACACCTTC
CAWSPGLAGGRGLGYTF
>TRBJ2-1|TRBV5-4|.|.
TGTGCCAGCAGCCTGAAGGCCCGATCGAATGAGCAGTTCTTC
CASSLKARSNEQFF
>TRBJ2-1|TRBV28|.|.
TGTGCCAGCAGTTTTTCTAGGGAGCAGTTCTTC
CASSFSREQFF
>TRBJ1-4|TRBV28|.|TRBD1
TGTGCCAGCAGTCTCAGGACAGGGGGAACAGAGTTTTTT
CASSLRTGGTEFF
>TRBJ1-4|TRBV7-9|once|.
TGTGCCAGCAGCTTAGAAGGGGCACCTAATGAAAAACTGTTTTTT
CASSLEGAPNEKLFF
>TRBJ1-2|TRBV7-9|.|.
TGTGCCAGCAGCTTCCCAGGTCGAGTATATGGCTACACCTTC
CASSFPGRVYGYTF
>TRBJ2-7|TRBV5-8|.|.
TGTGCCAGCAGCTTGGAGGGGGAGCAGTACTTC
CASSLEGEQYF
>TRBJ2-3|TRBV28|.|TRBD2
TGTGCCAGCAGTTTGTCAGGGAGGGCAGATACGCAGTATTTT
CASSLSGRADTQYF
>TRBJ2-1|TRBV4-2|few|TRBD2
TGTGCCAGCAGCGAACCCGGGACTAGCGGGGCTGAGCAGTTCTTC
CASSEPGTSGAEQFF
>TRBJ1-5|TRBV6-5|.|.
TGTGCCAGCAACCCGCGGGGCTATAGCAATCAGCCCCAGCATTTT
CASNPRGYSNQPQHF
>TRBJ2-1|TRBV3-1/TRBV3-2|.|TRBD2
TGTGCCAGCAGCCAGAGCGGGAGTTGGGGTGAGCAGTTCTTC
CASSQSGSWGEQFF
>TRBJ2-3|TRBV19|.|TRBD2
TGTGCCAGTAGTTCCTTCGAGGCTAGCGGGGACACGCAGTATTTT
CASSSFEASGDTQYF
>TRBJ1-5|TRBV27|few|TRBD1
TGTGCCAGCAGTTTAAGCCCCCCGGGACAGGGAAGGGGCAATCAGCCCCAGCATTTT
CASSLSPPGQGRGNQPQHF
>TRBJ1-2|TRBV28|.|.
TGTGCCAGCAGTTCAACCGGGGGGGGTGGCTACACCTTC
CASSSTGGGGYTF